One sample yielded the 28 T cell receptor beta chains listed below, sequenced in a study of T-cell reconstitution after alpha-beta-depleted transplantation in children. TCRbeta library preparation incorporated unique molecular identifiers. TCRdb reprocessed the PCR reads via MiXCR and lists one record per CDR3 protein. This sample has approximately 590,000 distinct CDR3 sequences; approximately 10% occur once, and the top ten carry about 4%. The starting material was PBMCs from the stem cell graft donor, obtained from the stem cell graft. The receptors shown here come from a human donor who donated a stem cell graft to a child with acute myeloid leukemia.

In this sample, this clonotype turned up a few times. J is TRBJ2-6 and V is TRBV24-1, with D perhaps TRBD1 or TRBD2 (5 bases each). V lost 5 bases, J lost 4 bases, and 14 bases lay in between. The CDR3 is made up of 16 amino acids. Germline V CDR1 and CDR2: KGHDR, SFDVKD. The CDR3 nucleotides read TGTGCCACCAGTGTTTCACAGGAGGTCGGGGCCAACGTCCTGACTTTC. Protein product: CATSVSQEVGANVLTF.

This clonotype was seen ten or more times. The CDR3 loop is CASSQDLAGTDTQYF. The CDR3 bases are TGCGCCAGCAGCCAAGACCTAGCGGGTACAGATACGCAGTATTTT. The chain links TRBV4-3 to TRBJ2-3, with 8 positions matching TRBD2. CDR3 length equals 15 residues. V dropped 0 bases and J dropped 3; count of bases not matched to a gene: 2. CDR1 and CDR2 from the germline V gene are LGHNA and YSLEER.

This clonotype was observed at least ten times. J is TRBJ2-7 and V is TRBV5-8, with 10 bases matching TRBD1. Losses at the gene ends were 5 bases for V and 7 bases for J; bases not matched to a gene: 12. CDR3 length: 15 amino acids. Germline V gives CDR1 SGHTS, CDR2 YDEGEE. DNA of the CDR3: TGTGCCAGCAGTCTTAGGGGAGCGGGACAGGGGGAGCAGTACTTC. Protein product: CASSLRGAGQGEQYF.

This clonotype came up many times. CDR3 sequence: CSVGDRGSDEQYF. The CDR3 region has the DNA TGCAGCGTTGGGGACAGGGGGTCTGACGAGCAGTACTTC. The genes are TRBV29-1 and TRBJ2-7, with 11 bases aligning to TRBD1. Trimming took 4 bases from V and 5 from J; bases not matched to a gene: 4. The CDR3 consists of 13 residues. CDR1 is SQVTM, CDR2 ANQGSEA, per germline.

This clonotype was seen ten or more times. The rearrangement uses TRBV4-1 and TRBJ2-7, with 10 bases that match TRBD2. Germline-derived CDR1 and CDR2 are MGHRA and YSYEKL. The length of the CDR3 is 15 residues. Trimming removed 1 base from V and 5 bases from J; junction bases left unmatched: 5. The CDR3 sequence is CASSQGSGRANEQYF. CDR3 sequence (DNA): TGCGCCAGCAGCCAAGGGAGCGGGAGGGCCAACGAGCAGTACTTC.

The chain combines TRBV30 with TRBJ1-5; no clear D. Trimming cost V 0 bases and J 6 bases, with 6 bases left between them. Germline values: CDR1 GTSNPN, CDR2 SVGIG (reference sequence). The CDR3 covers 12 residues. The DNA of the CDR3 is TGTGCCTGGAGTGTGCCCCTTCAGCCCCAGCATTTT. This sequence encodes CAWSVPLQPQHF. Together with reference TRBV30 and TRBJ1-5, the CDR3 gives the full variable domain: SQTIHQWPATLVQPVGSPLSLECTVEGTSNPNLYWYRQAAGRGLQLLFYSVGIGQISSEVPQNLSASRPQDRQFILSSKKLLLSDSGFYLCAWSVPLQPQHFGDGTRLSIL.

This clonotype was counted a few times. The V gene is TRBV29-1, the J gene TRBJ2-3; D is undetermined. Germline CDR1 reads SQVTM; CDR2 reads ANQGSEA. This CDR3 region has 18 residues. V shed 5 bases and J shed 3 bases, with 27 bases lying between them. CDR3 sequence (DNA): TGCAGCGTTTTTGGGCCGCGTTTCGGAGTAGGCATAACAGATACGCAGTATTTT. Protein: CSVFGPRFGVGITDTQYF.

This clonotype was seen only a few times. The CDR3 nucleotides read TGTGCCAGCAGTTACAGGACCCAGGGTAGCGAGACCCAGTACTTC. Its translation: CASSYRTQGSETQYF. The J gene is TRBJ2-5, the V gene TRBV6-2 or TRBV6-3; possibly TRBD1 for D (5 bases). Trimming cost V 2 bases and J 5 bases, with 15 bases left between them. Per germline, CDR1 MNHEY and CDR2 SVGEGT. This CDR3 is built from 15 residues.

This clonotype has ten or more counts. The rearrangement links TRBV7-2 to TRBJ2-5; 8 bases line up with TRBD2. V was pared by 5 bases and J by 3 bases, with 5 bases of the junction left unmatched. The germline V gene encodes CDR1 SGHTA and CDR2 FQGNSA. This CDR3 contains 14 residues. The CDR3 bases are TGTGCCAGCAGCCGGAGAGCGGGAGAAGAGACCCAGTACTTC. Translating it yields CASSRRAGEETQYF.

The sample holds a few counts of this clonotype. V gene TRBV7-3 combines with J gene TRBJ2-7; 9 nucleotides align to TRBD2. The germline CDR1 and CDR2 sequences are SGHTA and FQGTGA. The ends lost 8 bases at V and 0 bases at J; junction bases unmatched: 11. This CDR3 comprises 16 residues. CDR3 protein: CASGHLRTSVSYEQYF. CDR3 nucleotide sequence: TGTGCCAGCGGTCACTTAAGGACTAGCGTCTCCTACGAGCAGTACTTC.

The chain carries TRBV5-1 and TRBJ2-2; maybe TRBD2 (5 bases). This CDR3 contains 16 residues. V shed 1 base and J shed 0 bases, with 10 bases lying between them. Per the germline V gene, CDR1 is SGHRS and CDR2 is YFSETQ. CDR3 residues: CASSLFPAANTGELFF. In DNA form, the CDR3 reads TGCGCCAGCAGCTTGTTTCCAGCGGCGAACACCGGGGAGCTGTTTTTT.

The chain uses TRBV7-9 and TRBJ2-7; 8 bases are shared with TRBD2. CDR3 length equals 17 residues. Germline CDR1 is SEHNR and CDR2 is FQNEAQ (reference sequence). V was clipped by 1 base and J by 1 base; unmatched bases: 9. CDR3 residues: CASSLGGWASGSYEQYF. The CDR3 DNA follows: TGTGCCAGCAGCTTAGGGGGTTGGGCTAGCGGGTCCTACGAGCAGTACTTC. Together with reference TRBV7-9 and TRBJ2-7, the CDR3 gives the full variable domain: DTGVSQNPRHKITKRGQNVTFRCDPISEHNRLYWYRQTLGQGPEFLTYFQNEAQLEKSRLLSDRFSAERPKGSFSTLEIQRTEQGDSAMYLCASSLGGWASGSYEQYFGPGTRLTVT.

The chain links TRBV19 to TRBJ1-1; TRBD1 aligns across 8 bases. J lost 5 bases, V lost 6 bases, and 5 bases had no gene match. From germline, CDR1 is LNHDA and CDR2 SQIVND (reference sequence). This CDR3 is built from 13 residues. CDR3 amino acids: CASRNRGETEAFF. The CDR3 coding sequence is TGTGCCAGTAGAAACAGGGGGGAGACTGAAGCTTTCTTT.

This clonotype was found a few times. The rearrangement joins TRBV7-2 to TRBJ2-6; D ambiguous. Germline loops: CDR1 SGHTA, CDR2 FQGNSA. The V end lost 4 bases, the J end lost 1 base, and 8 bases lay between the germline ends. CDR3 length: 15 amino acids. The CDR3 reads CASSSLFSGANVLTF. CDR3 sequence (DNA): TGTGCCAGCAGCTCCCTTTTTTCTGGGGCCAACGTCCTGACTTTC.

The rearrangement links TRBV7-2 to TRBJ2-5; TRBD2 agrees at 9 bases. Per germline, CDR1 SGHTA and CDR2 FQGNSA. This CDR3 contains 15 residues. Losses at the gene ends were 5 bases for V and 4 bases for J; bases not matched to a gene: 8. The CDR3 DNA reads as TGTGCCAGCAGCCCGACCGGGACTAGCTCAGAGACCCAGTACTTC. It yields the protein CASSPTGTSSETQYF.

The CDR3 reads CASSQAGRREETQYF. CDR3 nucleotide sequence: TGTGCCAGCAGCCAGGCGGGAAGGCGGGAAGAGACCCAGTACTTC. This chain links TRBV3-1 with TRBJ2-5, with TRBD2 as a possible D gene (6 bases). The CDR3 is 15 amino acids. Germline V gene lookup returns CDR1 LGHDT and CDR2 YNNKEL (reference sequence). V gave up 3 bases and J gave up 3 bases, with 14 bases separating them.

This clonotype was seen a few times. This chain links TRBV9 with TRBJ2-3; 9 nucleotides align to TRBD1. With V trimmed by 4 bases and J by 1 base, 7 bases remained unmatched. The CDR3 runs 16 residues. Germline V gene data show CDR1 as SGDLS and CDR2 as YYNGEE. CDR3 region: CASSSRTGEGTDTQYF. The CDR3 nucleotides read TGTGCCAGCAGCTCGCGGACAGGGGAAGGCACAGATACGCAGTATTTT.

This clonotype was observed many times. The rearrangement joins TRBV5-1 to TRBJ2-3; TRBD2 agrees at 12 bases. Germline CDR1 SGHRS, CDR2 YFSETQ. The CDR3 sequence is 17 residues long. Unmatched junction bases numbered 4, after V lost 1 base and J lost 1 base. The CDR3 here is CASSLTSGRPRTDTQYF. DNA of the CDR3: TGCGCCAGCAGCTTGACTAGCGGGAGGCCTCGCACAGATACGCAGTATTTT.

For the CDR3, the DNA is TGCAGCGTTGCCAGGGGTGGGTCCTACAATGAGCAGTACTTC. Translating it yields CSVARGGSYNEQYF. The rearrangement links TRBV29-1 to TRBJ2-7; a weak D match, TRBD1 (6 bases). The CDR3 is made up of 14 amino acids. Germline assignment: CDR1 SQVTM and CDR2 ANQGSEA. V was shortened by 4 bases and J by 7 bases, with 20 bases between the two germline ends.

V usage is TRBV5-1 and J usage is TRBJ2-4, with D perhaps matching TRBD1 (6 bases). The germline V gene encodes CDR1 SGHRS and CDR2 YFSETQ. Trimming cost V 4 bases and J 5 bases, with 13 bases left between them. This CDR3 is 14 amino acids long. The CDR3 sequence is CASSLGQLENIQYF. The CDR3 region has the DNA TGCGCCAGCAGCCTCGGACAGCTTGAAAACATTCAGTACTTC.

This clonotype was observed many times. This chain joins TRBV15 and TRBJ2-1, with TRBD2 matching over 7 bases. The V and J ends lost 1 base and 4 bases, in that order; junction bases with no gene match: 1. The CDR3 length is 14 residues. The germline V gene encodes CDR1 LNHNV and CDR2 YYDKDF (reference sequence). The CDR3 is CATSRGEGYNEQFF. The CDR3 DNA sequence: TGTGCCACCAGCAGAGGGGAGGGGTACAATGAGCAGTTCTTC. The full variable domain, with the rest looked up from reference TRBV15 and TRBJ2-1, is DAMVIQNPRYQVTQFGKPVTLSCSQTLNHNVMYWYQQKSSQAPKLLFHYYDKDFNNEADTPDNFQSRRPNTSFCFLDIRSPGLGDTAMYLCATSRGEGYNEQFFGPGTRLTVL.

This clonotype was counted many times. This sequence joins TRBV5-1 and TRBJ2-7; 7 bases map to TRBD1. Trimming cost V 2 bases and J 5 bases; bases outside gene matches: 7. The CDR3 covers 14 residues. Germline-derived CDR1 and CDR2 are SGHRS and YFSETQ. The CDR3 nucleotides are TGCGCCAGCAGCTTACTACAGGGGCAGGACGAGCAGTACTTC. It codes for CASSLLQGQDEQYF.

This clonotype has ten or more counts. The chain employs TRBV29-1 and TRBJ1-2, with a tentative D call TRBD1 (6 bases). V was pared by 4 bases and J by 0 bases, with 15 bases between. This CDR3 has 15 amino acids. The germline V gene has CDR1 SQVTM and CDR2 ANQGSEA. DNA for the CDR3: TGCAGCGTTGGAGGGCAGGGGACTTCTAACTATGGCTACACCTTC. Protein product: CSVGGQGTSNYGYTF.

The chain combines TRBV30 with TRBJ1-5; possible D gene TRBD1, 6 bases. V was pared by 4 bases and J by 4 bases, with 11 bases between. Germline CDR1 GTSNPN, CDR2 SVGIG (reference sequence). This CDR3 region has 13 residues. The CDR3 DNA reads as TGTGCCTGGAAAATGACAGGTAATCAGCCCCAGCATTTT. It codes for CAWKMTGNQPQHF.

This clonotype was recorded a few times. The J gene is TRBJ2-1, the V gene TRBV3-1, with 11 bases that match TRBD2. The CDR3 is 15 residues long. Looked up from germline, CDR1 is LGHDT and CDR2 is YNNKEL (reference sequence). V gave up 8 bases and J gave up 7 bases; unmatched junction bases: 10. In DNA, the CDR3 is TGTGCCAGCTGCGTAGCGGGAGGGCCTGGGAATGAGCAGTTCTTC. It encodes CASCVAGGPGNEQFF.

The chain combines TRBV28 with TRBJ1-6; no definite D call. V shed 1 base and J shed 8 bases, with 12 bases lying between them. Germline V gives CDR1 MDHEN, CDR2 SYDVKM. The CDR3 runs to 15 residues. CDR3 loop: CASSLSAGGYSPLHF. In DNA, the CDR3 is TGTGCCAGCAGTTTATCGGCAGGTGGTTATTCACCCCTCCACTTT.

This clonotype has more than one count but fewer than ten. The chain uses TRBV12-3 or TRBV12-4 and TRBJ1-4, with 8 positions matching TRBD1. Unmatched junction bases numbered 9, after V lost 1 base and J lost 8 bases. This CDR3 region has 16 residues. This CDR3 reads CASSLGKADRAEKLFF. The CDR3 coding sequence is TGTGCCAGCAGTTTAGGAAAAGCGGACAGGGCCGAAAAACTGTTTTTT.

The table lists this clonotype with a few counts. The chain combines TRBV7-9 with TRBJ2-7; D is unclear. Trimming took off 5 bases at V and 2 bases at J, with 10 bases between the two ends. The CDR3 covers 13 residues. Germline V gene sequence: CDR1 SEHNR, CDR2 FQNEAQ (reference sequence). In nucleotides, the CDR3 is TGTGCCAGCAGCACGTACTCGACCTACGAGCAGTACTTC. It encodes CASSTYSTYEQYF.